This passage covers 22 T cell receptor beta chains from one sample sequenced in a study of blood T cells in healthy people across ages. A second about 7 to 12 cycle PCR used barcoded and J-beta primers. TCRdb re-derived calls from the 5' RACE reads in MiXCR, one entry per CDR3 protein. The table lists about 780,000 distinct CDR3 sequences, around 45% of them singletons, with about a sixth in the top ten. The sequenced sample consisted of blood. These receptors originate from a man older than 75 in good health.

This clonotype was counted only a few times. The V call is TRBV27, the J call TRBJ2-7; D assignment may be TRBD1 or TRBD2 (5 bases each). V lost 6 bases, J lost 5 bases, and 11 bases lay in between. The CDR3 spans 12 residues. Germline CDR1 is MNHEY and CDR2 is SMNVEV (reference sequence). CDR3 loop: CASRTMGHEQYF. CDR3 bases: TGTGCCAGCAGAACTATGGGACACGAGCAGTACTTC.

This chain joins TRBV28 and TRBJ2-5; 9 nucleotides agree with TRBD1. The J call is in doubt because the DNA end fits TRBJ2-7 better. CDR3 length: 15 residues. From germline, CDR1 is MDHEN and CDR2 SYDVKM. The CDR3 bases are TGTGCCAGCAGTTTCCCGGGACAGGGTGTCTCCGAGCAGTACTTC. Amino acid sequence: CASSFPGQGVSEQYF.

This chain joins TRBV4-1 and TRBJ2-7; TRBD1 matches at 7 bases. TRBJ2-4 explains the end of the DNA better; the J call may be wrong. The CDR3 loop spans 15 amino acids. The V gene's germline CDR1 is MGHRA and CDR2 YSYEKL. The CDR3 nucleotides are TGCGCCAGCAGCCAATTGACAGGGTGGTCGGACATTCAGTACTTC. This gives the protein CASSQLTGWSDIQYF.

DNA for the CDR3: TGTGCCATCACGAGGTCAGGACAGAACCTCTATGGCTACACCTTC. It codes for CAITRSGQNLYGYTF. This chain joins TRBV10-3 and TRBJ1-2; tentatively, D is TRBD1 (6 bases). Per the germline V gene, CDR1 is ENHRY and CDR2 is SYGVKD. With 7 bases removed from V and 4 bases from J, the gap between germline ends came to 19 bases. This CDR3 contains 15 residues.

This clonotype appeared a few times. The V gene is TRBV28, the J gene TRBJ2-7; 8 nucleotides line up with TRBD2. V lost 5 bases and J lost 6; bases outside the gene matches: 6. The V gene's germline CDR1 is MDHEN and CDR2 SYDVKM. This CDR3 has 13 residues. Written as DNA, the CDR3 is TGTGCCAGCAGTGGTCCAACTAGCGGCGAGCAGTACTTC. Its translation: CASSGPTSGEQYF.

This clonotype was seen only a few times. V is TRBV20-1 and J is TRBJ2-5; D perhaps matches TRBD1 (5 bases). Per germline, CDR1 DFQATT and CDR2 SNEGSKA (reference sequence). V dropped 5 bases and J dropped 5 bases, with 12 bases sitting between them. The CDR3 spans 12 residues. The CDR3, as DNA: TGCAGTGCTGACAGCCTGGGGGAGACCCAGTACTTC. Translation gives CSADSLGETQYF.

This chain joins TRBV24-1 and TRBJ2-1, with D possibly matching TRBD2 (5 bases). This CDR3 contains 16 residues. Trimming took off 4 bases at V and 2 bases at J, with 14 bases between the two ends. CDR1 is KGHDR, CDR2 SFDVKD, per germline. DNA for the CDR3: TGTGCCACCAGTGACCCCTCGGCGGGCCCCTACAATGAGCAGTTCTTC. This encodes CATSDPSAGPYNEQFF.

In its sample, this clonotype was seen once. The chain uses TRBV20-1 and TRBJ2-7; D is undetermined. V was shortened by 1 base and J by 3 bases, with 13 bases between the two germline ends. This CDR3 is built from 14 residues. Germline V gives CDR1 DFQATT, CDR2 SNEGSKA (reference sequence). The CDR3 region is CSARAADKDYEQYF. CDR3 nucleotides: TGCAGTGCTAGAGCTGCGGATAAAGACTACGAGCAGTACTTC.

The chain uses TRBV12-3 or TRBV12-4 and TRBJ2-5, with D perhaps TRBD2 (7 bases). V shed 3 bases and J shed 11 bases, with 16 bases lying between them. CDR3 length: 13 residues. For the CDR3, the DNA is TGTGCCAGCAGTTTTGGGGGGGCCAATGAGCAGTACTTC. Residues: CASSFGGANEQYF.

This clonotype was picked up one time. This may come from a read error, since a much larger clone is one base off. The V and J genes are TRBV29-1 and TRBJ2-3; D remains unclear. Per germline, CDR1 SQVTM and CDR2 ANQGSEA. The CDR3 is 13 residues long. In nucleotides, the CDR3 is TGCAGCGTTAGTGGGATGCGAGCAGATACGCTGTATTTT. Amino acid sequence: CSVSGMRADTLYF.

Concerning this clonotype: Sequence at one end of the junction differs from germline and may be a read error. The V and J genes are TRBV6-2 or TRBV6-3 and TRBJ2-7; D is undetermined. Germline V gives CDR1 MNHEY, CDR2 SVGEGT. There are 13 residues in the CDR3. As DNA, the CDR3 is TGTACCAGCAGTTGGAGTACTGAATACGAGCAGTACTTC. The encoded protein is CTSSWSTEYEQYF.

The chain combines TRBV9 with TRBJ2-1; 7 bases are shared with TRBD1. This CDR3 has 17 residues. V shed 0 bases and J 2 bases; nucleotides not matched to a gene: 8. CDR1 is SGDLS and CDR2 is YYNGEE in the germline V gene. CDR3 bases: TGTGCCAGCAGCGTAGAGTTTTGGCAGGGGGCCTACAATGAGCAGTTCTTC. This gives the protein CASSVEFWQGAYNEQFF.

The chain recombines TRBV7-2 with TRBJ2-7; TRBD2 matches 9 bases. After removal of 1 base from V and 7 bases from J, the junction contained 8 bases not matched to a gene. This CDR3 is 15 amino acids long. CDR1 is SGHTA, CDR2 FQGNSA, per germline. CDR3 DNA sequence: TGTGCCAGCAGCTTAGGGCTTAGCGGGAGTGGTGAGCAGTACTTC. Translation gives CASSLGLSGSGEQYF.

The chain links TRBV11-2 to TRBJ1-6, with D possibly matching TRBD1 (5 bases). Trimming took 2 bases from V and 7 from J, leaving 12 bases between them. The CDR3 has 15 residues. CDR1 and CDR2 from the germline V gene are SGHAT and FQNNGV. CDR3 DNA sequence: TGTGCCAGCAGCTTAATGGGGCGGCGAAATTCACCCCTCCACTTT. Translated, it gives CASSLMGRRNSPLHF.

This chain uses TRBV27 with TRBJ2-1; D gene uncertain. The V end lost 5 bases, the J end lost 7 bases, and 12 bases lay between the germline ends. Looked up from germline, CDR1 is MNHEY and CDR2 is SMNVEV (reference sequence). The CDR3 is 13 amino acids. The CDR3 sequence: CASSPSFGNEQFF. Here the CDR3 DNA reads TGTGCCAGCAGTCCCTCGTTTGGGAATGAGCAGTTCTTC.

This clonotype was picked up a small number of times. CDR3 region: CASSPSHSYNEQFF. For the CDR3, the DNA is TGTGCCAGCAGTCCCTCCCACTCCTACAATGAGCAGTTCTTC. The rearrangement links TRBV2 to TRBJ2-1; D gene uncertain. CDR3 length: 14 residues. From germline, CDR1 is SNHLY and CDR2 FYNNEI. V was clipped by 5 bases and J by 0 bases, with 8 bases between them.

This clonotype was picked up a small number of times. This clone may be a read error of a much larger clone one base away. This chain connects TRBV7-2 to TRBJ2-5; D is undetermined. This CDR3 comprises 17 residues. The V gene lost 0 bases and the J gene lost 11 bases, with 25 bases spanning the gap. Germline CDR1 SGHTA, CDR2 FQGNSA. CDR3 sequence: CASSLALWRNTDNEQYF. CDR3 DNA: TGTGCCAGCAGCTTAGCCTTGTGGCGCAATACCGACAATGAGCAGTACTTC.

The chain has TRBV20-1 and TRBJ2-5, with D possibly TRBD2 on 6 matching bases. Matching the DNA end better, TRBJ2-7 makes the J call doubtful. CDR1 is DFQATT and CDR2 is SNEGSKA in the germline V gene (reference sequence). CDR3 length: 12 amino acids. DNA of the CDR3: TGCAGTGCTAGGGTAGAGGGAGGCGAGCAGTACTTC. Its protein is CSARVEGGEQYF.

The table lists this clonotype with a few counts. V and J are TRBV5-1 and TRBJ2-7; possibly TRBD1 for D (5 bases). Trimming stripped 4 bases from V and 4 bases from J, with 18 bases between. The length of the CDR3 is 15 residues. The germline gives CDR1 SGHRS, CDR2 YFSETQ. DNA for the CDR3: TGCGCCAGCAGCCCTATCCCTGACAGAAGGTACGAGCAGTACTTC. Its translation is CASSPIPDRRYEQYF.

For this clonotype: A much larger clone differs from this one at a single base, so this may be a read error. The chain carries TRBV5-1 and TRBJ2-2; D is undetermined. From germline, CDR1 is SGHRS and CDR2 YFSETQ. This CDR3 is 14 amino acids long. Here the CDR3 reads CASGLVADTGELFF. DNA for the CDR3: TGCGCCAGCGGCTTGGTGGCGGACACCGGGGAGCTGTTTTTT.

Written as DNA, the CDR3 is TGTGCCAGCAGCCAAGACAGGGGGTTAGGTGAAGCTTTCTTT. It is translated as CASSQDRGLGEAFF. The chain employs TRBV4-2 and TRBJ1-1; TRBD1 aligns across 7 bases. CDR1 is LGHNA and CDR2 is YNFKEQ in the germline V gene. There are 14 residues in the CDR3. Trimming removed 0 bases from V and 7 bases from J; junction bases left unmatched: 5.

This clonotype was recorded many times. The J gene is TRBJ2-5, the V gene TRBV29-1, with 7 bases aligning to TRBD1. The CDR3 spans 12 residues. Trimming took 7 bases from V and 5 from J; bases not matched to a gene: 7. Germline V gene data show CDR1 as SQVTM and CDR2 as ANQGSEA. The CDR3 loop is CSGITGVETQYF. CDR3 sequence (DNA): TGCAGCGGAATCACAGGGGTCGAGACCCAGTACTTC. Combining the CDR3 with reference TRBV29-1 and TRBJ2-5 gives the whole variable domain SAVISQKPSRDICQRGTSLTIQCQVDSQVTMMFWYRQQPGQSLTLIATANQGSEATYESGFVIDKFPISRPNLTFSTLTVSNMSPEDSSIYLCSGITGVETQYFGPGTRLLVL.